The 32 T cell receptor beta chains listed next were all sequenced from one sample in a study of CD8 T cells in ankylosing spondylitis. TCRdb re-called the 5' RACE reads through MiXCR, storing one row per CDR3 protein. The sample holds 150,000 or so distinct CDR3 sequences, roughly 34% seen once. The specimen sequenced was synovial fluid, either unsorted or a sorted T cell fraction (not recorded which). Source of these receptors: a male donor with ankylosing spondylitis.

The chain has TRBV28 and TRBJ1-4; D remains unclear. CDR1 and CDR2 (germline): MDHEN, SYDVKM. V was shortened by 7 bases and J by 5 bases, with 11 bases between the two germline ends. This CDR3 comprises 13 residues. The CDR3 spells CASNQPGNEKLFF. The CDR3 DNA is TGTGCCAGCAATCAACCGGGGAATGAAAAACTGTTTTTT.

The genes are TRBV28 and TRBJ2-5; 7 nucleotides line up with TRBD1. The CDR3 is 15 amino acids. Per the germline V gene, CDR1 is MDHEN and CDR2 is SYDVKM. With 5 bases clipped from V and 5 bases from J, the junction kept 11 bases outside the gene matches. The CDR3 reads CASSRPQGKAETQYF. CDR3 in DNA: TGTGCCAGCAGTCGCCCACAGGGGAAGGCGGAGACCCAGTACTTC.

The chain couples TRBV24-1 to TRBJ2-1, with 14 positions matching TRBD2. The CDR3 contains 15 residues. The V and J ends lost 3 bases and 6 bases, in that order; junction bases with no gene match: 0. CDR1 is KGHDR, CDR2 SFDVKD, per germline. The CDR3 sequence is CATSDGLAGGNEQFF. For the CDR3, the DNA is TGTGCCACCAGTGATGGACTAGCGGGGGGCAATGAGCAGTTCTTC.

This sequence joins TRBV2 and TRBJ1-2; a weak D match, TRBD1 (6 bases). Per germline, CDR1 SNHLY and CDR2 FYNNEI. This CDR3 contains 14 residues. With 4 bases removed from V and 0 bases from J, the gap between germline ends came to 9 bases. As DNA, the CDR3 is TGTGCCAGCAGTGCGGACAGAGCTAACTATGGCTACACCTTC. It translates to CASSADRANYGYTF.

Many counts were recorded for this clonotype. This sequence joins TRBV12-3 or TRBV12-4 and TRBJ1-1; 9 bases are a match to TRBD1. The trim removed 1 base at V and 10 bases at J, leaving 4 bases unmatched. The CDR3 is 13 residues long. CDR3 protein: CASSLGDRAPAFF. DNA for the CDR3: TGTGCCAGCAGTTTAGGGGACAGGGCCCCAGCTTTCTTT.

This rearrangement joins TRBV6-2 or TRBV6-3 to TRBJ2-5; 9 positions agree with TRBD1. The germline V gene has CDR1 MNHEY and CDR2 SVGEGT. V shed 6 bases, J shed 5 bases, and the junction held 10 bases outside the gene matches. This CDR3 region has 15 residues. CDR3 in amino acids: CASRREQGARETQYF. CDR3 sequence (DNA): TGTGCCAGCAGGAGGGAACAGGGGGCGAGGGAGACCCAGTACTTC.

The chain has TRBV29-1 and TRBJ2-5; D is ambiguous. CDR1 and CDR2 from the germline V gene are SQVTM and ANQGSEA. CDR3 length: 11 amino acids. Trimming stripped 4 bases from V and 5 bases from J, with 8 bases between. CDR3 in amino acids: CSVAVKETQYF. The CDR3 DNA is TGCAGCGTTGCCGTGAAGGAGACCCAGTACTTC.

The rearrangement joins TRBV28 to TRBJ1-1; D call uncertain. This CDR3 comprises 14 residues. CDR1 and CDR2 (germline): MDHEN, SYDVKM. V was clipped by 4 bases and J by 1 base, with 10 bases between them. This CDR3 reads CASSSGRGNTEAFF. The CDR3, as DNA: TGTGCCAGCAGTTCCGGACGGGGGAACACTGAAGCTTTCTTT.

This clonotype was detected only a few times. The chain joins TRBV2 to TRBJ2-2; D gene uncertain. Trimming took off 5 bases at V and 2 bases at J, with 6 bases between the two ends. The CDR3 sequence is 13 residues long. CDR1 is SNHLY, CDR2 FYNNEI, per germline. The chain's CDR3 is CASSLYNTGELFF. The DNA for the CDR3 is TGTGCCAGCAGTCTCTACAACACCGGGGAGCTGTTTTTT.

The V call is TRBV20-1, the J call TRBJ1-2, with 10 bases aligning to TRBD1. The V segment lost 6 bases and the J segment 7 bases; nucleotides outside the gene matches: 8. This CDR3 spans 13 amino acids. The germline gives CDR1 DFQATT, CDR2 SNEGSKA (reference sequence). CDR3 amino acids: CSARDRGYSGYTF. The CDR3 DNA sequence: TGCAGTGCCCGGGACAGGGGATATTCTGGCTACACCTTC.

The genes are TRBV12-3 or TRBV12-4 and TRBJ1-5; D gene ambiguous. The CDR3 extends over 11 amino acids. With 6 bases removed from V and 3 bases from J, the gap between germline ends came to 3 bases. The CDR3 nucleotides are TGTGCCAGCAGCATCAATCAGCCCCAGCATTTT. Amino acids: CASSINQPQHF.

This sequence joins TRBV14 and TRBJ1-5; TRBD1 agrees at 10 bases. Germline V CDR1 and CDR2: SGHDN, FVKESK. CDR3 size: 13 residues. The J segment lost 11 bases and the V segment lost 1 base, leaving 2 bases of the junction unmatched. CDR3 sequence reads: CASSQGQGATQHF. The CDR3 DNA sequence: TGTGCCAGCAGCCAAGGACAGGGGGCGACCCAGCATTTT.

This chain connects TRBV4-3 to TRBJ2-6; 11 nucleotides match TRBD2. The CDR3 consists of 18 residues. The germline gives CDR1 LGHNA, CDR2 YSLEER. Trimming cost V 1 base and J 3 bases; bases outside gene matches: 5. In nucleotides, the CDR3 is TGCGCCAGCAGCCAAGTGGCTAGCGGGAGGTTTGGGGCCAACGTCCTGACTTTC. The encoded protein is CASSQVASGRFGANVLTF.

V gene TRBV15 combines with J gene TRBJ2-6, with D tentatively TRBD2 (5 bases). Germline V CDR1 and CDR2: LNHNV, YYDKDF (reference sequence). V was trimmed by 1 base and J by 0 bases, leaving 7 bases between them. CDR3 length equals 16 residues. Here the CDR3 DNA reads TGTGCCACCAGCAGAGGAGGGATCTCTGGGGCCAACGTCCTGACTTTC. This sequence encodes CATSRGGISGANVLTF.

The gene calls are TRBV12-3 or TRBV12-4 and TRBJ1-6, with D possibly matching TRBD1 (6 bases). The CDR3 loop spans 13 amino acids. Between the trimmed V and J ends, which lost 8 bases and 7 bases, there was a span of 12 bases. CDR3 coding DNA: TGTGCCAGCGGGGGACATTACAATTCACCCCTCCACTTT. This gives the protein CASGGHYNSPLHF.

Only one count was recorded for this clonotype. The J gene is TRBJ2-7, the V gene TRBV3-1; 8 bases are a match to TRBD1. J was trimmed by 0 bases and V by 3 bases; bases with no gene match: 7. CDR3 length: 16 residues. CDR1 is LGHDT, CDR2 YNNKEL, per germline (reference sequence). In DNA, the CDR3 is TGTGCCAGCAGCCAGATCGGGACAGGCGCCTCCTACGAGCAGTACTTC. Encoded protein: CASSQIGTGASYEQYF.

This clonotype was seen many times. The chain combines TRBV15 with TRBJ2-2; D might be TRBD1 (5 bases). Germline CDR1 is LNHNV and CDR2 is YYDKDF (reference sequence). The CDR3 has 16 amino acids. The ends were cut back, 2 bases at V and 3 bases at J, with 13 bases in the middle. The CDR3 DNA sequence: TGTGCCACCAGCAGACTGGACAAGGGGTACACCGGGGAGCTGTTTTTT. It is translated as CATSRLDKGYTGELFF.

This clonotype turned up a few times. V is TRBV19 and J is TRBJ2-1; TRBD1 agrees at 7 bases. CDR3 length: 14 amino acids. Germline CDR1 reads LNHDA; CDR2 reads SQIVND (reference sequence). The V gene end was trimmed by 5 bases and the J gene end by 12 bases; junction bases not matched to a gene: 13. The CDR3 sequence: CASSPIDRESAQFF. The CDR3 DNA reads as TGTGCCAGTAGTCCAATAGACAGGGAATCGGCGCAGTTCTTC.

This clonotype was counted between two and nine times. The rearrangement joins TRBV11-2 to TRBJ1-4; 7 nucleotides match TRBD1. Germline values: CDR1 SGHAT, CDR2 FQNNGV. With 3 bases clipped from V and 5 bases from J, the junction kept 9 bases outside the gene matches. The CDR3 length is 16 residues. Here the CDR3 reads CASSLTLGTVNEKLFF. The CDR3 nucleotides read TGTGCCAGCAGCTTGACGCTCGGGACAGTCAATGAAAAACTGTTTTTT.

The V gene is TRBV6-6, the J gene TRBJ2-5; D may be TRBD2 (6 bases). Germline lookup yields CDR1 MNHNY and CDR2 SVGAGI (reference sequence). The CDR3 sequence is 13 residues long. The ends were cut back, 1 base at V and 5 bases at J, with 8 bases in the middle. The CDR3: CASSYLEGETQYF. The CDR3 DNA is TGTGCCAGCAGTTACTTGGAGGGGGAGACCCAGTACTTC.

The genes are TRBV2 and TRBJ1-2; D is ambiguous. Trimming cost V 6 bases and J 4 bases, with 15 bases left between them. Germline-derived CDR1 and CDR2 are SNHLY and FYNNEI. The CDR3 is 14 amino acids. The CDR3 spells CASSAPVLSYGYTF. The CDR3 region has the DNA TGTGCCAGCAGCGCCCCCGTTCTCTCCTATGGCTACACCTTC.

The chain uses TRBV4-2 and TRBJ2-3; 8 nucleotides match TRBD2. Germline V lookup: CDR1 LGHNA, CDR2 YNFKEQ. The CDR3 totals 16 residues. V was pared by 0 bases and J by 6 bases, with 8 bases of the junction left unmatched. For the CDR3, the DNA is TGTGCCAGCAGCCAAGAATCACTAGCGGACGGGGATACGCAGTATTTT. Translation: CASSQESLADGDTQYF.

The sample holds a few counts of this clonotype. This sequence joins TRBV11-2 and TRBJ2-5, with 10 bases that match TRBD1. From germline, CDR1 is SGHAT and CDR2 FQNNGV. The CDR3 consists of 15 residues. The V and J ends lost 1 base and 4 bases, in that order; junction bases with no gene match: 3. CDR3 in amino acids: CASSLGDRGGETQYF. The CDR3 DNA is TGTGCCAGCAGCTTAGGGGACAGGGGAGGAGAGACCCAGTACTTC.

The sample holds many counts of this clonotype. This chain links TRBV27 with TRBJ2-3, with D possibly matching TRBD2 (6 bases). The germline gives CDR1 MNHEY, CDR2 SMNVEV (reference sequence). Trimming took off 4 bases at V and 2 bases at J, with 13 bases between the two ends. The length of the CDR3 is 15 residues. The CDR3 region is CASSSRDFSTDTQYF. In nucleotides, the CDR3 is TGTGCCAGCAGTTCGCGGGATTTTTCCACAGATACGCAGTATTTT.

This clonotype was seen at least ten times. The gene calls are TRBV19 and TRBJ1-2, with D possibly being TRBD1 (6 bases). The CDR3 is 14 amino acids. Germline CDR1 is LNHDA and CDR2 is SQIVND (reference sequence). The V gene lost 7 bases and the J gene lost 0 bases, with 12 bases spanning the gap. The CDR3 here is CASMEGGTNYGYTF. In DNA form, the CDR3 reads TGTGCCAGTATGGAAGGGGGGACTAACTATGGCTACACCTTC.

This clonotype was recorded a few times. The chain employs TRBV20-1 and TRBJ1-5; the D gene is possibly TRBD1 (6 bases). The CDR3 totals 15 residues. CDR1 and CDR2 from the germline V gene are DFQATT and SNEGSKA (reference sequence). Trimming removed 1 base from V and 6 bases from J, with 16 bases in between. The CDR3 coding sequence is TGCAGTGCTAGAGTGAACAGGGAGTACAGTCAGCCCCAGCATTTT. Translation: CSARVNREYSQPQHF.

This clonotype was recorded many times. The rearrangement joins TRBV4-1 to TRBJ2-5; unclear D gene. The germline V gene encodes CDR1 MGHRA and CDR2 YSYEKL. The CDR3 sequence is 12 residues long. Trimming cost V 1 base and J 5 bases, with 5 bases left between them. The CDR3 nucleotides read TGCGCCAGCAGCCAAGTGAGTGAGACCCAGTACTTC. Translated: CASSQVSETQYF.

The V gene is TRBV7-9, the J gene TRBJ1-6; D is perhaps TRBD1 (5 bases). The V end was cut by 5 bases, the J end by 7 bases, with 12 bases between. Germline V gene sequence: CDR1 SEHNR, CDR2 FQNEAQ (reference sequence). The CDR3 sequence is 14 residues long. The CDR3 protein is CASSPGLNNSPLHF. CDR3 DNA: TGTGCCAGCAGCCCGGGACTGAACAATTCACCCCTCCACTTT. The variable domain in full, completed from reference TRBV7-9 and TRBJ1-6, reads DTGVSQNPRHKITKRGQNVTFRCDPISEHNRLYWYRQTLGQGPEFLTYFQNEAQLEKSRLLSDRFSAERPKGSFSTLEIQRTEQGDSAMYLCASSPGLNNSPLHFGNGTRLTVT.

This clonotype was seen only a few times. The chain uses TRBV4-3 and TRBJ1-4; 8 positions agree with TRBD1. The germline V gene has CDR1 LGHNA and CDR2 YSLEER. V shed 4 bases and J 7 bases; nucleotides not matched to a gene: 5. The CDR3 is made up of 14 amino acids. CDR3 bases: TGCGCCAGCAGCCGGACAGGGAGCGTTGAAAAACTGTTTTTT. Residues: CASSRTGSVEKLFF.

The chain couples TRBV12-3 or TRBV12-4 to TRBJ2-1; TRBD2 might be the D (7 bases). The V end was cut by 5 bases, the J end by 7 bases, with 18 bases between. The CDR3 is 15 residues long. The CDR3 region is CASSTVGGAGNEQFF. CDR3 DNA sequence: TGTGCCAGCAGTACAGTAGGGGGAGCGGGGAATGAGCAGTTCTTC.

This clonotype has a count of ten or more. This chain uses TRBV20-1 with TRBJ2-5; TRBD2 aligns across 9 bases. The CDR3 has 18 amino acids. The ends lost 0 bases at V and 2 bases at J; junction bases unmatched: 13. CDR1 and CDR2 (germline): DFQATT, SNEGSKA (reference sequence). The CDR3 DNA sequence: TGCAGTGCTAGAGACCCATCCCCTAGCGGGATGATTCAAGAGACCCAGTACTTC. It translates to CSARDPSPSGMIQETQYF.

The sample holds many counts of this clonotype. The chain combines TRBV14 with TRBJ1-2; no firm D call. The length of the CDR3 is 14 residues. Trimming took off 1 base at V and 14 bases at J, with 20 bases between the two ends. The germline V gene has CDR1 SGHDN and CDR2 FVKESK. The CDR3 nucleotides are TGTGCCAGCAGCCAAGTAGTCGGCGTTCCGAGCCCGACCTTC. Protein product: CASSQVVGVPSPTF.